Below are 15 T cell receptor beta chains sequenced from a single sample in a study of identical twins. Via MiXCR, TCRdb re-called the 5' RACE reads, giving one row per CDR3 protein. The sample carries 700,000 or so distinct CDR3 sequences, roughly 20% recorded once. A further study also used this sample, focusing on T cells expressing NK-cell markers.

The sample consisted of PBMCs. The receptor source for this set is a woman aged 18-29 years in good health.

The chain has TRBV9 and TRBJ2-3; TRBD1 agrees at 9 bases. Germline V gene data show CDR1 as SGDLS and CDR2 as YYNGEE. Trimming cost V 3 bases and J 7 bases; bases outside gene matches: 12. The length of the CDR3 is 16 residues. The CDR3, as DNA: TGTGCCAGCAGCGGCCCTTCGGGACAGGGCTTCAATACGCAGTATTTT. It yields the protein CASSGPSGQGFNTQYF.

This chain joins TRBV6-5 and TRBJ2-1, with no clear D. Germline V CDR1 and CDR2: MNHEY, SVGAGI. V dropped 0 bases and J dropped 10 bases, with 10 bases sitting between them. The CDR3 covers 13 residues. This CDR3 is CASSYSTVGEQFF. For the CDR3, the DNA is TGTGCCAGCAGTTACTCGACGGTGGGCGAGCAGTTCTTC.

The chain is built from TRBV7-8 and TRBJ2-7, with D unclear. The CDR3 sequence is 14 residues long. V gave up 1 base and J gave up 3 bases, with 10 bases separating them. Per the germline V gene, CDR1 is SGHVS and CDR2 is FQNEAQ. This CDR3 reads CASSLGGYHYEQYF. CDR3 sequence (DNA): TGTGCCAGCAGCTTAGGTGGCTACCACTACGAGCAGTACTTC.

The rearrangement links TRBV25-1 to TRBJ2-1; no clear D. CDR1 and CDR2 from the germline V gene are MGHDK and SYGVNS. The CDR3 consists of 15 residues. V shed 5 bases and J shed 3 bases, with 14 bases lying between them. Here the CDR3 DNA reads TGTGCCAGCAGTCCGGCCGGGCACAACTACAATGAGCAGTTCTTC. Its translation is CASSPAGHNYNEQFF.

The J gene is TRBJ2-7, the V gene TRBV6-6; unclear D gene. V lost 2 bases to trimming and J lost 1 base, with 6 bases between them. This CDR3 spans 13 amino acids. Germline assignment: CDR1 MNHNY and CDR2 SVGAGI (reference sequence). CDR3 residues: CASSYISSYEQYF. DNA of the CDR3: TGTGCCAGCAGTTACATTTCTTCCTACGAGCAGTACTTC.

V is TRBV3-1 and J is TRBJ2-1; D may be TRBD1 (6 bases). Trimming shortened V by 4 bases and J by 8 bases, and 21 bases separated the two germline ends. Germline V lookup: CDR1 LGHDT, CDR2 YNNKEL (reference sequence). The CDR3 consists of 16 residues. CDR3: CASSRTPGVPGDEQFF. CDR3 in DNA: TGTGCCAGCAGCCGAACCCCAGGGGTCCCTGGAGATGAGCAGTTCTTC.

The chain recombines TRBV11-3 with TRBJ1-2, with TRBD1 matching over 9 bases. The V gene end was trimmed by 0 bases and the J gene end by 3 bases; junction bases not matched to a gene: 8. Germline CDR1 is SGHNT and CDR2 is YENEEA. This CDR3 comprises 17 residues. The CDR3 reads CASSLDQMGQGHYGYTF. The CDR3 region has the DNA TGTGCCAGCAGCTTAGATCAAATGGGACAGGGCCACTATGGCTACACCTTC.

This clonotype occurred a few times. The chain carries TRBV20-1 and TRBJ1-2; D may be TRBD1 (5 bases). Germline V gene lookup returns CDR1 DFQATT and CDR2 SNEGSKA (reference sequence). CDR3 length: 14 residues. With 2 bases removed from V and 4 bases from J, the gap between germline ends came to 14 bases. CDR3 region: CSARLPGGGYGYTF. CDR3 coding DNA: TGCAGTGCTAGACTCCCTGGGGGAGGCTATGGCTACACCTTC.

A few counts support this clonotype. The chain couples TRBV12-3 or TRBV12-4 to TRBJ2-1, with a possible D match to TRBD2 (6 bases). The CDR3 runs to 13 residues. V was cut by 6 bases and J by 7 bases, with 13 bases left in between. CDR3 loop: CASSLGGANEQFF. In DNA form, the CDR3 reads TGTGCCAGCAGCTTGGGGGGAGCAAATGAGCAGTTCTTC.

This chain connects TRBV5-1 to TRBJ2-7, with D unclear. V lost 3 bases, J lost 4 bases, and 11 bases lay in between. Germline V gives CDR1 SGHRS, CDR2 YFSETQ. The CDR3 extends over 13 amino acids. The CDR3 DNA sequence: TGCGCCAGCAGCTCAGACCCCGGGTACGAGCAGTACTTC. This sequence encodes CASSSDPGYEQYF.

This clonotype has a handful of counts. V and J are TRBV29-1 and TRBJ1-1, with no clear D. Germline lookup yields CDR1 SQVTM and CDR2 ANQGSEA. The V end lost 2 bases, the J end lost 10 bases, and 17 bases lay between the germline ends. The CDR3 covers 13 residues. CDR3 sequence reads: CSVERRGKSAAFF. Here the CDR3 DNA reads TGCAGCGTTGAAAGGCGAGGGAAGTCAGCAGCTTTCTTT.

This clonotype has only one observation. Here the CDR3 reads CASSPISYNEQFF. CDR3 nucleotide sequence: TGCGCCAGCAGCCCAATCTCCTACAATGAGCAGTTCTTC. J is TRBJ2-1 and V is TRBV5-1; D is undetermined. V lost 4 bases, J lost 0 bases, and 5 bases lay in between. The CDR3 contains 13 residues. Germline V gives CDR1 SGHRS, CDR2 YFSETQ. Based on the CDR3 plus reference TRBV5-1 and TRBJ2-1, the full variable domain is KAGVTQTPRYLIKTRGQQVTLSCSPISGHRSVSWYQQTPGQGLQFLFEYFSETQRNKGNFPGRFSGRQFSNSRSEMNVSTLELGDSALYLCASSPISYNEQFFGPGTRLTVL.

This clonotype was seen a handful of times. The V and J genes are TRBV6-5 and TRBJ1-2; D is perhaps TRBD1 (5 bases). Per the germline V gene, CDR1 is MNHEY and CDR2 is SVGAGI. The CDR3 is 11 amino acids. V lost 8 bases to trimming and J lost 2 bases, with 6 bases between them. The CDR3 DNA reads TGTGCCAGCGGGACCAACTATGGCTACACCTTC. This gives the protein CASGTNYGYTF.

This clonotype turned up a few times. J is TRBJ2-3 and V is TRBV21-1. TRBV21-1 is classified as a pseudogene. This CDR3 is 14 amino acids long. In DNA, the CDR3 is TGTGCCAGCAGCCCGAGGATGAGCACAGATACGCAGTATTTT. Its protein is CASSPRMSTDTQYF.

The chain links TRBV20-1 to TRBJ2-2, with D possibly TRBD1 on 5 matching bases. The V and J ends lost 1 base and 1 base respectively, with 10 bases between them. Germline V lookup: CDR1 DFQATT, CDR2 SNEGSKA (reference sequence). The CDR3 is made up of 15 amino acids. DNA for the CDR3: TGCAGTGCTAGAGCCGCGGACAAGAACACCGGGGAGCTGTTTTTT. Translating it yields CSARAADKNTGELFF.